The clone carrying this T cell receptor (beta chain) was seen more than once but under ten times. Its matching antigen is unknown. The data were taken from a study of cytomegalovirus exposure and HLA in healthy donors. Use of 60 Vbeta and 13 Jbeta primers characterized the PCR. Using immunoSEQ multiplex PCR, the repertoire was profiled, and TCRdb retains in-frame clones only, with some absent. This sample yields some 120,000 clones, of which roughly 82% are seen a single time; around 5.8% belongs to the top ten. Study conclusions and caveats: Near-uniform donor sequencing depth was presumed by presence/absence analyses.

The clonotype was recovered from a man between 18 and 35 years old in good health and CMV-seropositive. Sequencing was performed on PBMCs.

Here the CDR3 reads CASSSYRGGEQYF. For the CDR3, the DNA is TGTGCCAGCAGCTCATACAGGGGCGGCGAGCAGTACTTC. The J gene is TRBJ2-7, the V gene TRBV13, with 7 bases aligning to TRBD1. The length of the CDR3 is 13 residues. V dropped 4 bases and J dropped 6; count of bases not matched to a gene: 6. Germline values: CDR1 PRHDT, CDR2 FYEKMQ (reference sequence).